Each of the 10 T cell receptor beta chains below was sequenced from the same sample in a study of blood T cell repertoires in COVID-19. TCRdb keeps only in-frame clones here, not all; method: immunoSEQ multiplex PCR. This table has about 90,000 clones, 90% appearing once. The material sequenced was peripheral blood. The receptors stem from a middle-aged man with acute or convalescent COVID-19.

The rearrangement joins TRBV5-1 to TRBJ2-7, with TRBD1 as a possible D gene (5 bases). Trimming took off 5 bases at V and 12 bases at J, with 21 bases between the two ends. Germline V gene lookup returns CDR1 SGHRS and CDR2 YFSETQ. CDR3 length equals 13 residues. CDR3: CASRGQEKTVPYF. The CDR3 DNA reads as TGCGCCAGCAGGGGGCAGGAGAAGACCGTGCCGTACTTC.

The V call is TRBV5-3, the J call TRBJ2-3, with 11 bases matching TRBD1. TRBV5-3 is sorted into the ORF group, with uncertain function. The trim removed 3 bases at V and 4 bases at J, leaving 4 bases unmatched. The CDR3 covers 15 residues. The CDR3 loop is CARSSGTGGSDTQYF. The DNA of the CDR3 is TGTGCCAGAAGCTCCGGGACAGGGGGATCAGATACGCAGTATTTT.

This chain joins TRBV5-6 and TRBJ1-3, with a weak D call TRBD1 (6 bases). CDR3 size: 15 residues. CDR1 SGHDT and CDR2 YYEEEE come from the germline V gene. With 3 bases removed from V and 4 bases from J, the gap between germline ends came to 14 bases. The CDR3 is CASSSLGAGGNTIYF. The CDR3 bases are TGTGCCAGCAGCTCCCTGGGGGCCGGAGGAAACACCATATATTTT.

V and J are TRBV11-2 and TRBJ2-7, with 9 bases matching TRBD1. V trimming: 1 base; J trimming: 2 bases; junction bases outside the gene matches: 9. CDR3 length: 17 amino acids. The germline CDR1 and CDR2 sequences are SGHAT and FQNNGV. CDR3 sequence: CASSLGPDRGITYEQYF. The CDR3, as DNA: TGTGCCAGCAGCTTAGGGCCTGACAGGGGGATCACCTACGAGCAGTACTTC. The whole variable domain, filled in from reference TRBV11-2 and TRBJ2-7, reads EAGVAQSPRYKIIEKRQSVAFWCNPISGHATLYWYQQILGQGPKLLIQFQNNGVVDDSQLPKDRFSAERLKGVDSTLKIQPAKLEDSAVYLCASSLGPDRGITYEQYFGPGTRLTVT.

The chain uses TRBV5-1 and TRBJ2-7, with 8 nucleotides matching TRBD2. The CDR3 has 16 amino acids. Germline V gives CDR1 SGHRS, CDR2 YFSETQ. The trim removed 0 bases at V and 5 bases at J, leaving 10 bases unmatched. The CDR3 is CASSLAGTSLGDEQYF. The DNA of the CDR3 is TGCGCCAGCAGCTTGGCGGGGACTAGTTTGGGAGACGAGCAGTACTTC.

This chain connects TRBV11-2 to TRBJ1-1, with a tentative D call TRBD1 (5 bases). Germline CDR1 is SGHAT and CDR2 is FQNNGV. The V gene lost 1 base and the J gene lost 5 bases, with 20 bases spanning the gap. The CDR3 contains 17 residues. CDR3: CASSLGRGGGDGTEAFF. For the CDR3, the DNA is TGTGCCAGCAGCTTAGGGAGGGGCGGGGGAGATGGTACTGAAGCTTTCTTT. Filled out from reference TRBV11-2 and TRBJ1-1, the complete variable domain reads EAGVAQSPRYKIIEKRQSVAFWCNPISGHATLYWYQQILGQGPKLLIQFQNNGVVDDSQLPKDRFSAERLKGVDSTLKIQPAKLEDSAVYLCASSLGRGGGDGTEAFFGQGTRLTVV.

The V gene is TRBV2, the J gene TRBJ2-5; 7 bases line up with TRBD2. This CDR3 contains 15 residues. Germline V gene sequence: CDR1 SNHLY, CDR2 FYNNEI. The J segment lost 0 bases and the V segment lost 4 bases, leaving 5 bases of the junction unmatched. CDR3 region: CASSALGTNQETQYF. The DNA for the CDR3 is TGTGCCAGCAGTGCACTCGGGACTAACCAAGAGACCCAGTACTTC.

The chain combines TRBV24-1 with TRBJ2-1; 9 nucleotides match TRBD2. Trimming cost V 12 bases and J 7 bases; bases outside gene matches: 15. The length of the CDR3 is 15 residues. In germline, CDR1 is KGHDR, CDR2 SFDVKD. CDR3 nucleotides: TGTGCCTCCTCAAAGGAGACTAGCGGATTAAATGAGCAGTTCTTC. Amino acids: CASSKETSGLNEQFF.

V usage is TRBV6-5 and J usage is TRBJ1-2; 7 bases agree with TRBD1. Trimming at V came to 0 bases and at J to 4 bases, leaving 2 bases not matched to a gene. The CDR3 consists of 14 residues. CDR1 is MNHEY and CDR2 is SVGAGI in the germline V gene. The chain's CDR3 is CASSYSRGPYGYTF. The CDR3 nucleotides are TGTGCCAGCAGTTACTCAAGGGGGCCCTATGGCTACACCTTC.

This chain joins TRBV19 and TRBJ1-2; no clear D. V gave up 1 base and J gave up 1 base, with 10 bases separating them. The CDR3 contains 15 residues. Germline assignment: CDR1 LNHDA and CDR2 SQIVND (reference sequence). The CDR3 loop is CASSIAAQNNYGYTF. The CDR3 DNA reads as TGTGCCAGTAGTATAGCCGCCCAGAATAACTATGGCTACACCTTC.